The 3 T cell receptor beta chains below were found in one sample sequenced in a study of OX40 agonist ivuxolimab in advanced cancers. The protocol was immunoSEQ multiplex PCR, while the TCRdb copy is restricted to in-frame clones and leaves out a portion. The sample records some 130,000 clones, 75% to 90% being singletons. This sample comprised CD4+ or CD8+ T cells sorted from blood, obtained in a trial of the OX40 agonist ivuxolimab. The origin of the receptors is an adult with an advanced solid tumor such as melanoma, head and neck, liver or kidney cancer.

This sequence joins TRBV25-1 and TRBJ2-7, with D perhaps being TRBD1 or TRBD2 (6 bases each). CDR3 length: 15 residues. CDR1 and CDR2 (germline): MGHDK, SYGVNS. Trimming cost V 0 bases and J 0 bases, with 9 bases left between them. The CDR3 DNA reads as TGTGCCAGCAGTGAATACGGGGGCGCCTCCTACGAGCAGTACTTC. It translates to CASSEYGGASYEQYF.

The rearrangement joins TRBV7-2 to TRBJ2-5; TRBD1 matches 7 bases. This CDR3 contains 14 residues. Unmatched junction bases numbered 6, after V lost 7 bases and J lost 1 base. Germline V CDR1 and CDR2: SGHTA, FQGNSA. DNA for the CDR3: TGTGCCAGCATCAGAGGGACAGCCCAAGAGACCCAGTACTTC. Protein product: CASIRGTAQETQYF.

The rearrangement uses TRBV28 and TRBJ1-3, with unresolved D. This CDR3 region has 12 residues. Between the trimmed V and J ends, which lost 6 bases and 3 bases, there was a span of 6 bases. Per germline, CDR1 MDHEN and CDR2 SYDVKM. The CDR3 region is CASRAYGNTIYF. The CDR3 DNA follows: TGTGCCAGCAGGGCATATGGAAACACCATATATTTT.